The clone carrying this T cell receptor beta chain was detected a few times. What it binds is unknown. This record belongs to a study of T cells after yellow fever vaccination. Study-wide results and caveats: Primary-vaccination clones mostly resurfaced post-booster (96% CD4, roughly 90% CD8).

The V end lost 0 bases, the J end lost 7 bases, and 7 bases lay between the germline ends. The CDR3 runs 12 residues. Germline CDR1 and CDR2: SGHRS and YFSETQ. Making TCR cDNA involved 5'RACE template switching, which added UMIs and a universal primer site. MiXCR, applied by TCRdb to the 5' RACE reads, yields one record per CDR3 protein. The sample contains hundreds of thousands of distinct CDR3 sequences, roughly 9.4% of which appear only once. The starting material was PBMCs, obtained on the day of the first yellow fever vaccination. This sequence joins TRBV5-1 and TRBJ1-1; unclear D gene. The TCR was taken from a man aged 18 to 30 who received the YFV17D yellow fever vaccine. The CDR3 spells CASSLDGSEAFF. The CDR3 bases are TGCGCCAGCAGCTTGGACGGGAGTGAAGCTTTCTTT.